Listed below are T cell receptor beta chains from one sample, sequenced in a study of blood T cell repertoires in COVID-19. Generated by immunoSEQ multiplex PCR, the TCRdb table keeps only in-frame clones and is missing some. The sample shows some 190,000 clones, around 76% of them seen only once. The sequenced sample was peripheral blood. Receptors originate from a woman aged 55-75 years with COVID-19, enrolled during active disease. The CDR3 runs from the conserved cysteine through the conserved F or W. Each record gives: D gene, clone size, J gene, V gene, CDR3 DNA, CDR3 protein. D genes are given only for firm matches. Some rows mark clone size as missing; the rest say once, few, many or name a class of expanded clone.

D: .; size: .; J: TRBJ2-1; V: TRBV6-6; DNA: TGTGCCAGCACCCCCTCCGGGTCCCAGTACAATGAGCAGTTCTTC; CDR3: CASTPSGSQYNEQFF
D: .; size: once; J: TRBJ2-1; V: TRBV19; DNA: TGTGCCAGTAGTATCCCAACAGGCTCCTACAATGAGCAGTTCTTC; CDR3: CASSIPTGSYNEQFF
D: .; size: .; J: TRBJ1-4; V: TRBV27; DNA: TGTGCCAGCAGTCCGCGGACAGAGGGGGAAAAACTGTTTTTT; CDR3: CASSPRTEGEKLFF
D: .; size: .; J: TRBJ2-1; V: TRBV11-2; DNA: TGTGCCAGCAGCTTAGCCCGTTACAATGAGCAGTTCTTC; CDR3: CASSLARYNEQFF
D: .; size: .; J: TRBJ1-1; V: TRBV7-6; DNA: TGTGCCAGCAGCCCAACAGTCATTGGTGGTGAAGCTTTCTTT; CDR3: CASSPTVIGGEAFF
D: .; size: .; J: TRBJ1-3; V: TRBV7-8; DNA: TGTGCCAGCAGCTTTGGGGGCACCTCTGGAAACACCATATATTTT; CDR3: CASSFGGTSGNTIYF
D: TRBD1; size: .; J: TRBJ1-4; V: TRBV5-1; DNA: TGCGCCAGCAGCTTGGAGTCAGGACAGGGAGCGTACGAAAAACTGTTTTTT; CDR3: CASSLESGQGAYEKLFF
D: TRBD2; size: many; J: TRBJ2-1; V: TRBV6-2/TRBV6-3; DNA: TGTGCCAGCAGCCCCGAATCCGGGACTAGCGGGAGACATATAGCAACCGGCTCCTACAATGAGCAGTTCTTC; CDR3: CASSPESGTSGRHIATGSYNEQFF
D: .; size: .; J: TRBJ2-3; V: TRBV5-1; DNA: TGCGCCAGCAGCTTGGGCCTAGCGTGGAGTGAAGATACGCAGTATTTT; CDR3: CASSLGLAWSEDTQYF
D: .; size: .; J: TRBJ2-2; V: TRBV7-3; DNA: TGTGCCAGCAGCTTCGGTGGTACCGGGGAGCTGTTTTTT; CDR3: CASSFGGTGELFF
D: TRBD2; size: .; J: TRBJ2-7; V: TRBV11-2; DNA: TGTGCCAGCAGCGCCAGCGGGGGGGGCCGTGGGTACTTC; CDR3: CASSASGGGRGYF
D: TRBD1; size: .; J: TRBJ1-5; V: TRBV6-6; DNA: TGTGCCAGCAGACGACAGGGTAGCAATCAGCCCCAGCATTTT; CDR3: CASRRQGSNQPQHF
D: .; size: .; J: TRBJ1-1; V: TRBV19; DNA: TGTGCCAGTAGTAACCACGGGTATGGAAACACTGAAGCTTTCTTT; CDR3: CASSNHGYGNTEAFF
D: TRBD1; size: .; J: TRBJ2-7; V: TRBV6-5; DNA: TGTGCCAGCGGGGCAGGGACAGACCTTGGGGAGCAGTACTTC; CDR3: CASGAGTDLGEQYF
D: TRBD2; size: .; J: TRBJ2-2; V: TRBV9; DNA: TGTGCCAGCAGCCCGGGACTAGTCTTTGCCGGGGAGCTGTTTTTT; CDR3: CASSPGLVFAGELFF
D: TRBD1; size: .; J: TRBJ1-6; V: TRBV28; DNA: TGTGCCAGCAGGGAGGGACAGGGAAATTCACCCCTCCACTTT; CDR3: CASREGQGNSPLHF
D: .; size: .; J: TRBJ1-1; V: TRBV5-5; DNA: TGTGCCAGCAGCACCCTGAACAGTGAAGCTTTCTTT; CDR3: CASSTLNSEAFF
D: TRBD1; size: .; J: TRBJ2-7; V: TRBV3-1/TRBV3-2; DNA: TGTGCCAGCAGCCCTTGGACAGGGATACGCTACGAGCAGTACTTC; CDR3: CASSPWTGIRYEQYF
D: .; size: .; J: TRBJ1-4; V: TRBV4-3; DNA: TGCGCCAGCAGCCAAGAATCGGGGGGGGATGAAAAACTGTTTTTT; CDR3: CASSQESGGDEKLFF
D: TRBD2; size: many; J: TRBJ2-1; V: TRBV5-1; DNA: TGCGCCAGCAGCCCAGTGGTCGCGGGGGGGCGGTCCTACAATGAGCAGTTCTTC; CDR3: CASSPVVAGGRSYNEQFF
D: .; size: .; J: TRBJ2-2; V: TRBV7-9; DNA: TGTGCCAGCAGCTTCTACACCGGGGAGCTGTTTTTT; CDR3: CASSFYTGELFF
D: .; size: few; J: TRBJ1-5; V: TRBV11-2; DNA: TGTGCCAGCAGCTTAGACAGGGGCTCCCATCAGCCCCAGCATTTT; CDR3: CASSLDRGSHQPQHF
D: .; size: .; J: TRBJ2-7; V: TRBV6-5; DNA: TGTGCCACTAAGGGTGACTATACATCCTACGAGCAGTACTTC; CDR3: CATKGDYTSYEQYF
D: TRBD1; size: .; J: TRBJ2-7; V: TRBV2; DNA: TGTGCCAGCAGCCGGGACAGATCCTACGAGCAGTACTTC; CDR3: CASSRDRSYEQYF
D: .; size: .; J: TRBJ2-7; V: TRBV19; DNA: TGTGCCAGTAGTATAGGACAGGCAAGCTCCTACGAGCAGTACTTC; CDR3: CASSIGQASSYEQYF
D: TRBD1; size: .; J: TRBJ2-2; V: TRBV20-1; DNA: TGCAGTGCTAGTCCCGGGACAGGGACATCCGGGGAGCTGTTTTTT; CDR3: CSASPGTGTSGELFF
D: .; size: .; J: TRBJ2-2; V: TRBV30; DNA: TGTGCCTGGAGAGGAGCCGGGGAGCTGTTTTTT; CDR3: CAWRGAGELFF
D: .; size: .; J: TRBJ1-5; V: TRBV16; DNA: TGTGCCAGCAGCCAATCACGGGGTAGGAATCAGCCCCAGCATTTT; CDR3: CASSQSRGRNQPQHF
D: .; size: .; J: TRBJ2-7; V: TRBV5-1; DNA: TGCGCCAGCAGCTGGGGGGCGGTCGCAGGGGGCTACGAGCAGTACTTC; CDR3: CASSWGAVAGGYEQYF
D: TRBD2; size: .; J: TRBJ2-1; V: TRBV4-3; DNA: TGCGCCAGCAGCCAAGCCGGGACTAGCGGATCCTACAATGAGCAGTTCTTC; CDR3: CASSQAGTSGSYNEQFF
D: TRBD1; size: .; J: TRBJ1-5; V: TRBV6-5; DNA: TGTGCCAGCAGTCGCGACAGGGATAGCAATCAGCCCCAGCATTTT; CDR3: CASSRDRDSNQPQHF